This TCR beta chain emerged from a study of T cell repertoires in cytomegalovirus infection. The wider study: Recently identified HLA-C-restricted CMV epitopes were among the peptides used. Public signatures in TCR beta pointed to CMV infection and matching HLA type. Whole-study findings and limits: Totalled public TCR beta family frequency picked out people who carried CMV plus the relevant HLA.

This clonotype occurred a few times. Its antigen is not known. TCRdb ran MiXCR on the reads and lists one entry per CDR3 protein. In the table there are roughly 990,000 distinct CDR3 sequences, roughly 30% of which are singletons. The CDR3 consists of 15 residues. The V and J ends lost 5 bases and 8 bases respectively, with 18 bases between them. Per germline, CDR1 LGHNA and CDR2 YSLEER. This sample comprised cultured CD8+ T cells from PBMCs, obtained from culture after CMV antigen stimulation. The chain couples TRBV4-3 to TRBJ2-2; no definite D call. This sequence originates from a human donor in good health (CMV status not recorded). Some clones in this sample may be carry-over from other donors' samples. The CDR3 loop is CASSSNSKRGGELFF. The CDR3 nucleotides read TGCGCCAGCAGCTCGAACTCCAAACGTGGTGGGGAGCTGTTTTTT.